The entry below describes one T cell receptor (beta chain). The data stem from a study of T cell changes during pregnancy in multiple sclerosis. TCRdb's table, derived via immunoSEQ multiplex PCR, lists solely in-frame clones and lacks some. The sample yields tens of thousands of clones, approximately 92% seen once. V was pared by 4 bases and J by 3 bases, with 13 bases between. This CDR3 comprises 14 residues. Germline loops: CDR1 SGHRS, CDR2 YFSETQ. The material sequenced was peripheral blood. This TCR derives from a female donor with multiple sclerosis, enrolled in a pregnancy study. J is TRBJ1-1 and V is TRBV5-1, with D possibly TRBD1 on 6 matching bases. The CDR3 DNA is TGCGCCAGCAGCCAGACAGGAGACCACACTGAAGCTTTCTTT. Translation gives CASSQTGDHTEAFF.